The TCR beta chain described here comes from a study of blood T cell repertoires in COVID-19. CDR1 LGHDT and CDR2 YNNKEL come from the germline V gene (reference sequence). V was shortened by 6 bases and J by 3 bases, with 9 bases between the two germline ends. The CDR3 sequence is 13 residues long. The assay was immunoSEQ multiplex PCR, and TCRdb's table has in-frame clones only and misses some. The data contain hundreds of thousands of clones, roughly 90% of them singletons. The gene calls are TRBV3-1 (or the pseudogene TRBV3-2) and TRBJ1-3; D is uncertain. Sequencing was carried out using PBMCs or T cells enriched from blood (not recorded which). The sequence derives from a man aged 60-69 years who had recovered from COVID-19. DNA of the CDR3: TGTGCCAGCAGTGACATACGTGGAAACACCATATATTTT. Translating gives CASSDIRGNTIYF.